The source of this TCR beta chain is a study of blood T cell repertoires in COVID-19. Study-wide context: The United States, Italy and Spain were the sources of the acute and convalescent COVID-19 samples. Sample material is recorded as cDNA or gDNA derived from T cells, B-cell-depleted T cells, or PBMCs.

In the source study's methods: Quantification of nucleated cells was approximated via reference gene primer amplification. The data were produced by immunoSEQ multiplex PCR, yet TCRdb's version contains in-frame clones alone and is incomplete. The V and J calls and clone size were taken over from that table, and D and trimming were inferred from the DNA. The sample has 75,000 to 95,000 clones, around 87% seen once; the top ten hold 0.85% to 1.3%. The V gene lost 3 bases and the J gene lost 2 bases, with 7 bases spanning the gap. From germline, CDR1 is LNHDA and CDR2 SQIVND (reference sequence). The CDR3 extends over 13 amino acids.

Sample: peripheral blood. The TCR sequence derives from a human donor in a cohort sampled during active COVID-19. V gene TRBV19 combines with J gene TRBJ2-5, with D hard to call. The CDR3 sequence is CASSIQIQETQYF. CDR3 sequence (DNA): TGTGCCAGTAGTATCCAAATTCAAGAGACCCAGTACTTC.